This T cell receptor (beta chain) emerged from a study of blood T cell repertoires in COVID-19. Original methodology: Quantification of nucleated cells was approximated via reference gene primer amplification. Profiled with immunoSEQ multiplex PCR; TCRdb holds only in-frame clones, not every one. V, J and clone size were drawn from that table, and D and trimming were deduced from the DNA. The data show about 400,000 clones, roughly 90% seen once. This receptor was taken from a man aged 40-55 years with acute or convalescent COVID-19. Sequencing was done on a sample of peripheral blood.

The CDR3 loop reads CASSYLLAGGRAFPDTQYF. CDR3 DNA: TGTGCCAGCAGTTACCTTCTAGCGGGGGGGCGAGCCTTCCCAGATACGCAGTATTTT. V is TRBV6-2 or TRBV6-3 and J is TRBJ2-3; TRBD2 matches 12 bases. There are 19 residues in the CDR3. Trimming removed 2 bases from V and 4 bases from J; junction bases left unmatched: 13. The germline V gene has CDR1 MNHEY and CDR2 SVGEGT.